This T cell receptor beta chain was sequenced during a study of tumor-infiltrating lymphocytes in primary liver carcinoma. Study-wide findings and caveats: In tumor-adjacent and tumor-blood pairs, overlap was lower than in tumor region pairs.

RNA was extracted from whole blood without cell sorting, alongside germline DNA. Approximately 4.3 milliliters of peripheral blood were drawn preoperatively. Constant-region priming of around 530 ng total RNA yielded TCR beta cDNA. Amplification in three nested multiplex PCR rounds with slightly modified ARM-PCR gave rise to TCR beta libraries. PCR rounds one and two used TRBV1-TRBV30 forward primers with a C-beta reverse primer for around 9 cycles each. TCRdb processed the multiplex PCR reads anew with MiXCR; each CDR3 protein has one entry. The profile shows about 320,000 distinct CDR3 sequences, approximately 65% of them singletons. As concerns this clonotype: The antigen remains undetermined.

Looked up from germline, CDR1 is MNHNS and CDR2 is SASEGT. Trimming removed 2 bases at V and 5 bases at J, with 16 bases between. The CDR3 extends over 16 amino acids. This TCR derives from a man in his forties or fifties with primary liver carcinoma and hepatitis B virus infection. The specimen sequenced was peripheral blood. The chain uses TRBV6-1 and TRBJ1-5; weak D call: TRBD1 (5 bases). Here the CDR3 reads CASSEHRKSLDQPQHF. The CDR3 coding sequence is TGTGCCAGCAGTGAACACAGGAAATCACTAGATCAGCCCCAGCATTTT.